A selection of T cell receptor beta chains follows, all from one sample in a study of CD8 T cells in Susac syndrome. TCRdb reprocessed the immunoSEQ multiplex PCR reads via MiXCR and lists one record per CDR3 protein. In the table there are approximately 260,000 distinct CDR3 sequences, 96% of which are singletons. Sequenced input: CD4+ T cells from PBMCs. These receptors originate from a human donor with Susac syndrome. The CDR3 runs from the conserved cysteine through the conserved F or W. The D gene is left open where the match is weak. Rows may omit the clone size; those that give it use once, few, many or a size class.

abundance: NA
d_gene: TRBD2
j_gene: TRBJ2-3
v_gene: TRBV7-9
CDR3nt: TGTGCCAGCAGCCTAGGAGTAGCGGGAGGCTCAGATACGCAGTATTTT
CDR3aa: CASSLGVAGGSDTQYF

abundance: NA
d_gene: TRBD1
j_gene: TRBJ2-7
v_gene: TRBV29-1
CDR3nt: TGCAGCGTCAGCATGAAACAGGGGGGCTACGAGCAGTACTTC
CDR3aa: CSVSMKQGGYEQYF

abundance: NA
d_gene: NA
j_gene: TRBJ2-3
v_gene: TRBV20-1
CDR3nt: TGCAGTGCTAGAGATCCCCGATCCCGGGCAGATACGCAGTATTTT
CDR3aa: CSARDPRSRADTQYF

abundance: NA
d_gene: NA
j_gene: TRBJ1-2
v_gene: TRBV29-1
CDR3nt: TGCAGCGTTTGGGACGGGAACTATGGCTACACCTTC
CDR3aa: CSVWDGNYGYTF

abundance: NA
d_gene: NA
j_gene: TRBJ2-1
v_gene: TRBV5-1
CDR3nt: TGCGCCAGCAGCGCCGCTGGAGGAGGTTCCTACAATGAGCAGTTCTTC
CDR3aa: CASSAAGGGSYNEQFF

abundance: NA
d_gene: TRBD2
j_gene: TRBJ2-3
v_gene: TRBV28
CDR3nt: TGTGCCAGCAGTTCCGCCGGCGGGGGGAGAGGTACGCAGTATTTT
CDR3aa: CASSSAGGGRGTQYF

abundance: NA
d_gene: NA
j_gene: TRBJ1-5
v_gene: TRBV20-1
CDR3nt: TGCAGTGCTAGCGGGACTTTAGATCAGCCCCAGCATTTT
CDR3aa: CSASGTLDQPQHF

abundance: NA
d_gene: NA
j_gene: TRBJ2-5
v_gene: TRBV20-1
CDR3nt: TGCAGTGCTACACCCGGGGGCCAAGAGACCCAGTACTTC
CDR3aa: CSATPGGQETQYF

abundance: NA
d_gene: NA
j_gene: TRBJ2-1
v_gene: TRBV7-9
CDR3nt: TGTGCCAGCAGCTACGGGACGGGTAATGAGCAGTTCTTC
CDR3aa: CASSYGTGNEQFF

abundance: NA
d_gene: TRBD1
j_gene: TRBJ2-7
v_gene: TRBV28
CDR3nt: TGTGCCAGCAGGCGACGGGACAGTCGCTACGAGCAGTACTTC
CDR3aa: CASRRRDSRYEQYF

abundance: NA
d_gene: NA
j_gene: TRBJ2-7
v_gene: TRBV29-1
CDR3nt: TGCAGCGTGGGAGGACAGGTAGGCCGCTCCTACGAGCAGTACTTC
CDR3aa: CSVGGQVGRSYEQYF

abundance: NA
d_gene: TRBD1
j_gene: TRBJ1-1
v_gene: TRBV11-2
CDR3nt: TGTGCCAGCAGTAAATACGGACAGGGCAACACTGAAGCTTTCTTT
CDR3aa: CASSKYGQGNTEAFF

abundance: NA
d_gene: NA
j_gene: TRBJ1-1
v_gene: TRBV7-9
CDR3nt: TGTGCCAGCAGCCCGCGACATTTCCAGACCACTGAAGCTTTCTTT
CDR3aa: CASSPRHFQTTEAFF

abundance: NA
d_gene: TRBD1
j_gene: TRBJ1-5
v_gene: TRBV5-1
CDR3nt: TGCGCCAGCAGACCGGACAGGGGAAGTCAGCCCCAGCATTTT
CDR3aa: CASRPDRGSQPQHF

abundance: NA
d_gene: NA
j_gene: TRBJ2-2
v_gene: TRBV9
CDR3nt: TGTGCCAGCAGCGCGGGATCAAGGGGCGGGGAGCTGTTTTTT
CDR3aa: CASSAGSRGGELFF

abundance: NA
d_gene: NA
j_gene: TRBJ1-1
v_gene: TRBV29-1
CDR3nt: TGCAGCGTTGTCAGGGATCCGAACACTGAAGCTTTCTTT
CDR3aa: CSVVRDPNTEAFF

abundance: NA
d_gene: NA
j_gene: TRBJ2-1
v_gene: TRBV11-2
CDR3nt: TGTGCCAGCAGCTTAGAAGACAGGTACAATGAGCAGTTCTTC
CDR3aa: CASSLEDRYNEQFF

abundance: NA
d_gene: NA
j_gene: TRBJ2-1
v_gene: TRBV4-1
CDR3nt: TGCGCCAGCAGCCTGGCCGGACAGAGTTACAATGAGCAGTTCTTC
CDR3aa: CASSLAGQSYNEQFF

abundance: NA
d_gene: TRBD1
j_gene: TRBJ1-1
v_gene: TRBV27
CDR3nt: TGTGCCAGCAGTCGACAGGGGAGGAGCACTGAAGCTTTCTTT
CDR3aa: CASSRQGRSTEAFF

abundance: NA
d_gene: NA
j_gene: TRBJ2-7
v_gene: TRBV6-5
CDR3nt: TGTGCCGCGTCTCGCCCGGGACTCCCCTACGAGCAGTACTTC
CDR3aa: CAASRPGLPYEQYF

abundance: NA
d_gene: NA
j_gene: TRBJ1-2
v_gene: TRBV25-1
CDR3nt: TGTGCCAGCAGTGAATCTGGGTCACCCTATGGCTACACCTTC
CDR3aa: CASSESGSPYGYTF

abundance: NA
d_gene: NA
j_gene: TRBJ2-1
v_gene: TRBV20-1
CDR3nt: TGCAGTGCTAGTACCGAGAGGGAGCAGTTCTTC
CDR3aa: CSASTEREQFF

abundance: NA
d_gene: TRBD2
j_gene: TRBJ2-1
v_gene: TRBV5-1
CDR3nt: TGCGCCAGCAGCTTGGAATTAGTGGGGGGGGATGAGCAGTTCTTC
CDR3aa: CASSLELVGGDEQFF

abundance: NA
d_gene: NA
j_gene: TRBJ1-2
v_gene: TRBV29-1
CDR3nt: TGCAGCGTTGAAGTGCGGTTTACTAACTATGGCTACACCTTC
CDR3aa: CSVEVRFTNYGYTF

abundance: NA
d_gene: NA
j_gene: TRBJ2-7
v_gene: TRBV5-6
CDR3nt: TGTGCCAGCAGCTTGGCCTCTACAGAGCAGTACTTC
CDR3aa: CASSLASTEQYF

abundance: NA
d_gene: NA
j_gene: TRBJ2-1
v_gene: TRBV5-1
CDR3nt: TGCGCCAGCAGCGTAGCGGCCTCTGGGAATGAGCAGTTCTTC
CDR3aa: CASSVAASGNEQFF

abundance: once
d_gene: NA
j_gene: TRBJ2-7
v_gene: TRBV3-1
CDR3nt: TGTGCCAGCAGCCAACCAGCGGCCCGTCAGCAGTACTTC
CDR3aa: CASSQPAARQQYF

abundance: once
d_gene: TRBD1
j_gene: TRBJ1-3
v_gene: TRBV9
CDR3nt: TGTGCCAGCAGCGGTTATAGGGGGCTCCCTGGAAACACCATATATTTT
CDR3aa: CASSGYRGLPGNTIYF

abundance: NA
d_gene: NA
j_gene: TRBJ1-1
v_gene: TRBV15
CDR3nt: TGTGCCACCAGCAGACCAAAGGGACTGAACACTGAAGCTTTCTTT
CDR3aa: CATSRPKGLNTEAFF

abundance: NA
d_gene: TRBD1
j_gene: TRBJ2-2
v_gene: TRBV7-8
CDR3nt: TGTGCCAGCAGCCCAAAGACAGGGTGGACCGGGGAGCTGTTTTTT
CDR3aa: CASSPKTGWTGELFF

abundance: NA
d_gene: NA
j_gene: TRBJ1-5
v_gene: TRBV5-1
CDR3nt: TGCGCCAGCAGCTATGGGACGGGCAATCAGCCCCAGCATTTT
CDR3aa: CASSYGTGNQPQHF

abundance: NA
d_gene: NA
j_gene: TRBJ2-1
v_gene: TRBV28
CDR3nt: TGTGCCAGCAGTCCCGTTAATCTGGATGAGCAGTTCTTC
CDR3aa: CASSPVNLDEQFF

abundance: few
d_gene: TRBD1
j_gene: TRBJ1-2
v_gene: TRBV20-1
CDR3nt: TGCAGTGCGCAAACCGGGACAGGGAGGATAAATGGCTACACCTTC
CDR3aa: CSAQTGTGRINGYTF

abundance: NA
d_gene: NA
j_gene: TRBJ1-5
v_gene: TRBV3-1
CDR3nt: TGTGCCAGCAGCCGGGGTCGGGGGTACAATCAGCCCCAGCATTTT
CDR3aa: CASSRGRGYNQPQHF

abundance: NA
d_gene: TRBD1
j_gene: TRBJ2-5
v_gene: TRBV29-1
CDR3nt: TGCAGCGTTTGGACCGGGACAGGGGGCGCCCGCTCTTACTTC
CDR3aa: CSVWTGTGGARSYF

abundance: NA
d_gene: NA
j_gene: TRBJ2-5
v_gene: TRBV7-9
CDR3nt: TGTGCCAGCAGCTTAGAGGGCCGGGAGACCCAGTACTTC
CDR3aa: CASSLEGRETQYF

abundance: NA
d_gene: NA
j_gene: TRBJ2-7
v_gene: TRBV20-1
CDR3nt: TGCAGTGCTAGTCTTGACCAAAACACTTACGAGCAGTACTTC
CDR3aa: CSASLDQNTYEQYF

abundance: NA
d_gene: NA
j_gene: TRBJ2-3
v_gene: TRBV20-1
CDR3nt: TGCAGTGCTTTGCGAGACAGGAGCACAGATACGCAGTATTTT
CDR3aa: CSALRDRSTDTQYF

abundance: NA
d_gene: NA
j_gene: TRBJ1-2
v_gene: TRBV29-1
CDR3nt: TGCAGCGTCGTCTCGATTCGGGATCTAAATGGCTACACCTTC
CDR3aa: CSVVSIRDLNGYTF

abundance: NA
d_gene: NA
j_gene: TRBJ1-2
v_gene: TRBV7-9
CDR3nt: TGTGCCAGCAGCGAAAAGATAGACTATGGCTACACCTTC
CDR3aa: CASSEKIDYGYTF

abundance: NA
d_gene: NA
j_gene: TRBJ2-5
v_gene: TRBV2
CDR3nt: TGTGCCAGCAGTGAAGACAGGGTTAAGACCCAGTACTTC
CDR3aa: CASSEDRVKTQYF

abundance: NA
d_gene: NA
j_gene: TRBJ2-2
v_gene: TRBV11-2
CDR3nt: TGTGCCAGCAGCTTAGATCTGGGACGGCACACCGGGGAGCTGTTTTTT
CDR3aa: CASSLDLGRHTGELFF

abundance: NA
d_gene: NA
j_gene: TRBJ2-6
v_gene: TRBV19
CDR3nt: TGTGCCAGTAGTACAGAGAGCGTTGGGGCCAACGTCCTGACTTTC
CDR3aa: CASSTESVGANVLTF

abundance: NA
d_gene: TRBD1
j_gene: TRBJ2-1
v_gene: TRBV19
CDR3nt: TGTGCCAGTGGAACACAGGGGACCTACAATGAGCAGTTCTTC
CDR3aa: CASGTQGTYNEQFF

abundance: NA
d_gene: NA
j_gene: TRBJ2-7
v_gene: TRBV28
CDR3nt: TGTGCCAGCAGTTTATTATCGGGCGAGCAGTACTTC
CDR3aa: CASSLLSGEQYF